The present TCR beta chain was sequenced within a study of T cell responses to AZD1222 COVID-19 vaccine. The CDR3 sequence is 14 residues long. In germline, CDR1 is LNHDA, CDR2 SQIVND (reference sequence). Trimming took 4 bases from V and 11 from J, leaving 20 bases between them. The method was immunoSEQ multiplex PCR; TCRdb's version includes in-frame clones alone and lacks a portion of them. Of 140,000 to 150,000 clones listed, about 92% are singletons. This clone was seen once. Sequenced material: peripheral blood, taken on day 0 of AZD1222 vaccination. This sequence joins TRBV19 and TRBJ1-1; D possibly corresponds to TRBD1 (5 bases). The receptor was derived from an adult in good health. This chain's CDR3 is CASSTKGGTQLAFF. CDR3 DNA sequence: TGTGCCAGTAGTACGAAGGGTGGGACCCAACTCGCTTTCTTT.